The entry that follows covers one TCR beta chain sequence. This entry comes from a study of blood T cell repertoires in COVID-19. Authors' processing steps: Reference gene primer amplification gave nucleated cell count estimates. Generated by immunoSEQ multiplex PCR, the TCRdb table keeps only in-frame clones and is missing some. V and J calls and clone size are those listed in that table; D and trimming were worked out from the DNA. The repertoire consists of more than 75,000 clones, with almost 85% occurring once and the leading ten covering under 11%. Germline trimming cut 0 bases from V and 1 base from J; bases unmatched to any gene: 2. The germline V gene encodes CDR1 SGHDT and CDR2 YYEEEE. The CDR3 extends over 15 amino acids.

The sequence was obtained from a man in his fifties or sixties with acute or convalescent COVID-19. Sample: peripheral blood. This chain uses TRBV5-6 with TRBJ2-3, with 7 nucleotides matching TRBD1. This CDR3 reads CASSLVQGGTDTQYF. CDR3 sequence (DNA): TGTGCCAGCAGCTTGGTTCAGGGGGGCACAGATACGCAGTATTTT.